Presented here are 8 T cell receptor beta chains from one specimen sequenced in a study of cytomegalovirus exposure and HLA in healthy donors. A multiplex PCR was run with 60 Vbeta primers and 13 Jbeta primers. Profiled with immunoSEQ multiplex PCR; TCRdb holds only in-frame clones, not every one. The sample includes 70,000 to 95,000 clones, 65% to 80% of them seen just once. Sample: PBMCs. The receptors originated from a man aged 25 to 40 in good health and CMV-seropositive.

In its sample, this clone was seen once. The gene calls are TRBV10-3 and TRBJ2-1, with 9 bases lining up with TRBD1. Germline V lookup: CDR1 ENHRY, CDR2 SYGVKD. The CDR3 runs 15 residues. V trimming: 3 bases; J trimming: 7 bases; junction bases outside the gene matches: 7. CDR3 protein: CAISDPTTGGNEQFF. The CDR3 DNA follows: TGTGCCATCAGTGACCCAACGACAGGGGGAAATGAGCAGTTCTTC.

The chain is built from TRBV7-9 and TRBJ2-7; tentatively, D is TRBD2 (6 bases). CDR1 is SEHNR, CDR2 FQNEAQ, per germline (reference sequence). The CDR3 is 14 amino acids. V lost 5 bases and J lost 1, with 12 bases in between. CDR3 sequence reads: CASSMGRESYEQYF. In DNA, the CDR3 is TGTGCCAGCAGCATGGGACGGGAGTCCTACGAGCAGTACTTC.

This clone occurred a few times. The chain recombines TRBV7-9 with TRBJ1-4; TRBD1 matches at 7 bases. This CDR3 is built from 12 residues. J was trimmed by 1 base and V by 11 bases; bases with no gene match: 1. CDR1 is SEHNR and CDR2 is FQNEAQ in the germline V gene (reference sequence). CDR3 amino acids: CARQGTNEKLFF. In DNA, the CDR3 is TGTGCCCGACAGGGAACTAATGAAAAACTGTTTTTT.

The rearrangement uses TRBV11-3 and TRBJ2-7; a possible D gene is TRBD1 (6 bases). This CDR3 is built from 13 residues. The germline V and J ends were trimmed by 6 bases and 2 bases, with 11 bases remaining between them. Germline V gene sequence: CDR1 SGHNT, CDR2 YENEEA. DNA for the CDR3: TGTGCCAGCAGGCCACAGGGCCCCTACGAGCAGTACTTC. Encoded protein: CASRPQGPYEQYF.

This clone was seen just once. The CDR3 DNA is TGTGCCATCAGTCAACGGACAGGGGAGACCCAGTACTTC. Translated, it gives CAISQRTGETQYF. V and J are TRBV10-3 and TRBJ2-5; TRBD1 aligns across 8 bases. The CDR3 loop spans 13 amino acids. Germline trimming cut 5 bases from V and 5 bases from J; bases unmatched to any gene: 4. CDR1 ENHRY and CDR2 SYGVKD come from the germline V gene.

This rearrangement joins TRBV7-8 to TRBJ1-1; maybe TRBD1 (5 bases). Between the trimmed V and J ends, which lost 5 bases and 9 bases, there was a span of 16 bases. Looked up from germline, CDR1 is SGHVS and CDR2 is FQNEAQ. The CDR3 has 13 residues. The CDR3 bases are TGTGCCAGCAGCCCGAAAGACAGATCCCAAGCTTTCTTT. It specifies CASSPKDRSQAFF.

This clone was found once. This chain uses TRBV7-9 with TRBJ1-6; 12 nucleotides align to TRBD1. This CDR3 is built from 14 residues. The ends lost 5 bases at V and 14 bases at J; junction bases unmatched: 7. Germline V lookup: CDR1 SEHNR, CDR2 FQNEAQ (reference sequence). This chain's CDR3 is CASSTGTGGASLHF. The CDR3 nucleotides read TGTGCCAGCAGCACGGGGACAGGGGGCGCGTCCCTCCACTTT.

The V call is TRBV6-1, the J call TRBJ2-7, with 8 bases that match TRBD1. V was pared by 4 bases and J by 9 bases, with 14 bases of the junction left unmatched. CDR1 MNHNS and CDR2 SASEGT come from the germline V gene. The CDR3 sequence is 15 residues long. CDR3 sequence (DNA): TGTGCCAGCAGTGTAACGGGACAGGCGACTACGGTGCAGTACTTC. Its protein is CASSVTGQATTVQYF.